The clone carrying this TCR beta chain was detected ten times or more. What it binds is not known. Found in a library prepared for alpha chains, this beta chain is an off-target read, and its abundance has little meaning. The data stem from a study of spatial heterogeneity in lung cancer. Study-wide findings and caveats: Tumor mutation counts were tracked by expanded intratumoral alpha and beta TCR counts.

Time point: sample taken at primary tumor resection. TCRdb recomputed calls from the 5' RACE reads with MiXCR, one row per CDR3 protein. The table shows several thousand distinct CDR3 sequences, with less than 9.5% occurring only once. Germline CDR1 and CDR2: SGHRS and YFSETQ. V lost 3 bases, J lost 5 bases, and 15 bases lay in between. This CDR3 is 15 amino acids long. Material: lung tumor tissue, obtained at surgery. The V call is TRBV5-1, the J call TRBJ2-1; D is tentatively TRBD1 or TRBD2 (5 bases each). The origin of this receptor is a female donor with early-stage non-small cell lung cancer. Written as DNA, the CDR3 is TGCGCCAGCAGCTATTGGGACGGACACGACAATGAGCAGTTCTTC. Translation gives CASSYWDGHDNEQFF.